This T cell receptor beta chain was observed in a study of T-cell memory formation after mild COVID-19. Notes on the study in general: Within pre-infection memory, some responding clones were found, suggesting cross-reactive memory joined. CD4/CD8 balance characterized clones contracting day 15 to 85, and CD4+ skew characterized later expanders.

Germline CDR1 SQVTM, CDR2 ANQGSEA. The CDR3 loop spans 16 amino acids. V was trimmed by 4 bases and J by 2 bases, leaving 20 bases between them. As concerns this clonotype: As yet, its antigen is unknown.

Barcoded TCR alpha and TCR beta cDNA libraries with UMIs came from 5'RACE using constant-segment primers. TCRdb re-called the 5' RACE reads with MiXCR, one entry per CDR3 protein. The table shows approximately 300,000 distinct CDR3 sequences, with more than 15% occurring only once. The chain employs TRBV29-1 and TRBJ2-5; D is unclear. The receptor's source is a man aged 18 to 35 who had mild COVID-19 (a few samples of this study predate the infection). Cell type and time point are not known. Sequencing was carried out using PBMCs or a T cell subset sorted from them (not recorded which). In DNA form, the CDR3 reads TGCAGCGTTGGAGAAACCCCCTCGCGGCCGCAAGAGACCCAGTACTTC. Its translation: CSVGETPSRPQETQYF.